Below, one T cell receptor beta chain is given with its context. These data are taken from a study of T cell changes during pregnancy in multiple sclerosis. Germline CDR1 reads SGHRS; CDR2 reads YFSETQ. Trimming took 4 bases from V and 5 from J; bases not matched to a gene: 4. This CDR3 region has 13 residues. Generated by immunoSEQ multiplex PCR, the TCRdb table keeps only in-frame clones and is missing some. The table lists 70,000 to 100,000 clones, 92% of them singletons, with about 1.6% in the top ten. Here the sequenced sample was peripheral blood, taken in the first trimester of pregnancy. The genes are TRBV5-1 and TRBJ2-5; 8 positions match TRBD2. The TCR comes from a female donor with multiple sclerosis, enrolled in a pregnancy study. The CDR3 region has the DNA TGCGCCAGCAGCCCCAGACTAGCGGAGACCCAGTACTTC. It specifies CASSPRLAETQYF.